Shown below are 27 T cell receptor beta chains from a single sample sequenced in a study of blood T cell repertoires in COVID-19. Using immunoSEQ multiplex PCR, the repertoire was profiled, and TCRdb retains in-frame clones only, with some absent. The sample carries approximately 150,000 clones, 87% recorded once. The specimen was peripheral blood. These receptor sequences come from a woman aged 55-69 years with active or convalescent COVID-19.

The chain is built from TRBV9 and TRBJ2-5, with a possible D match to TRBD2 (6 bases). The CDR3 runs to 15 residues. The ends were cut back, 4 bases at V and 1 base at J, with 14 bases in the middle. The germline V gene encodes CDR1 SGDLS and CDR2 YYNGEE. DNA of the CDR3: TGTGCCAGCAGCCTTGGGACTTACTCCCAAGAGACCCAGTACTTC. Amino acids: CASSLGTYSQETQYF.

V gene TRBV9 combines with J gene TRBJ1-2, with 8 bases lining up with TRBD1. The J segment lost 0 bases and the V segment lost 3 bases, leaving 7 bases of the junction unmatched. The germline V gene has CDR1 SGDLS and CDR2 YYNGEE. This CDR3 is built from 16 residues. CDR3: CASSAWDRSPNYGYTF. In DNA form, the CDR3 reads TGTGCCAGCAGCGCTTGGGACAGGAGCCCTAACTATGGCTACACCTTC.

This clone occurred a few times. This sequence joins TRBV3-1 (or the pseudogene TRBV3-2) and TRBJ1-1, with D perhaps matching TRBD1 (5 bases). Germline CDR1 is LGHDT and CDR2 is YNNKEL (reference sequence). This CDR3 has 14 residues. Trimming took 1 base from V and 1 from J, leaving 7 bases between them. This chain's CDR3 is CASSQVQGNTEAFF. The CDR3 nucleotides read TGTGCCAGCAGCCAAGTGCAGGGGAACACTGAAGCTTTCTTT.

About this clone: The junction departs from the called germline gene at one end, perhaps through a read error. The chain joins TRBV2 to TRBJ1-1, with 8 bases matching TRBD1. CDR3 length equals 13 residues. CDR1 is SNHLY, CDR2 FYNNEI, per germline. The DNA of the CDR3 is TGTGCCAGCACTGAGACCGTTATGACAGGGGACTACTTT. It translates to CASTETVMTGDYF. The full variable domain, with the rest looked up from reference TRBV2 and TRBJ1-1, is EPEVTQTPSHQVTQMGQEVILRCVPISNHLYFYWYRQILGQKVEFLVSFYNNEISEKSEIFDDQFSVERPDGSNFTLKIRSTKLEDSAMYFCASTETVMTGDYFGQGTRLTVV.

The chain couples TRBV2 to TRBJ2-7; D is possibly TRBD1 (6 bases). CDR1 is SNHLY and CDR2 is FYNNEI in the germline V gene. This CDR3 comprises 14 residues. Trimming left V 4 bases short and J 0 bases short, with 10 bases between. The CDR3: CASSGQGSSYEQYF. The CDR3 DNA follows: TGTGCCAGCAGTGGCCAGGGGAGCTCCTACGAGCAGTACTTC.

The V gene is TRBV6-5, the J gene TRBJ2-4; a possible D gene is TRBD2 (7 bases). The length of the CDR3 is 15 residues. Germline CDR1 is MNHEY and CDR2 is SVGAGI. V lost 2 bases, J lost 8 bases, and 16 bases lay in between. CDR3 in DNA: TGTGCCAGCAGTTACGGAGCGGTAGGGGGGGACATTCAGTACTTC. Translating it yields CASSYGAVGGDIQYF.

The chain has TRBV6-2 or TRBV6-3 and TRBJ2-3; D is perhaps TRBD2 (6 bases). Germline CDR1 and CDR2: MNHEY and SVGEGT. The CDR3 totals 15 residues. Trimming removed 2 bases from V and 1 base from J, with 10 bases in between. The CDR3 DNA reads as TGTGCCAGCAGTTACAACGGGGGACGCACAGATACGCAGTATTTT. Translated: CASSYNGGRTDTQYF.

The CDR3 DNA is TGTGCCAGTAGTGCGCGGACAGGGGGAATTGTCGGGGAGCTGTTTTTT. This translates into CASSARTGGIVGELFF. This rearrangement joins TRBV19 to TRBJ2-2, with 10 bases fitting TRBD1. Germline V CDR1 and CDR2: LNHDA, SQIVND (reference sequence). The CDR3 extends over 16 amino acids. The junction had 10 bases not matched to a gene; V was cut back by 5 bases and J by 7 bases. Full variable domain (missing parts from reference TRBV19 and TRBJ2-2): DGGITQSPKYLFRKEGQNVTLSCEQNLNHDAMYWYRQDPGQGLRLIYYSQIVNDFQKGDIAEGYSVSREKKESFPLTVTSAQKNPTAFYLCASSARTGGIVGELFFGEGSRLTVL.

The J gene is TRBJ1-2, the V gene TRBV30; weak D call: TRBD1 (5 bases). The CDR3 sequence is 13 residues long. Germline V CDR1 and CDR2: GTSNPN, SVGIG (reference sequence). Trimming took 2 bases from V and 4 from J, leaving 11 bases between them. The CDR3 coding sequence is TGTGCCTGGAGTAAGGAGGGACTCTATGGCTACACCTTC. The encoded protein is CAWSKEGLYGYTF.

This clone occurred once. DNA of the CDR3: TGTGCCACCAGCCCGGGACAGGGAGATGGCTACACCTTC. Translated: CATSPGQGDGYTF. The chain links TRBV24-1 to TRBJ1-2, with 9 positions matching TRBD1. J was trimmed by 6 bases and V by 7 bases; bases with no gene match: 5. Germline V gene sequence: CDR1 KGHDR, CDR2 SFDVKD. The CDR3 loop spans 13 amino acids.

The chain recombines TRBV11-3 with TRBJ1-1; 11 positions agree with TRBD1. The CDR3 consists of 14 residues. Germline V gene sequence: CDR1 SGHNT, CDR2 YENEEA. V dropped 4 bases and J dropped 4; count of bases not matched to a gene: 2. In nucleotides, the CDR3 is TGTGCCAGCAGCTGGGACAGGGGGTCCACTGAAGCTTTCTTT. Its translation is CASSWDRGSTEAFF. The variable domain in full, completed from reference TRBV11-3 and TRBJ1-1, reads EAGVVQSPRYKIIEKKQPVAFWCNPISGHNTLYWYLQNLGQGPELLIRYENEEAVDDSQLPKDRFSAERLKGVDSTLKIQPAELGDSAVYLCASSWDRGSTEAFFGQGTRLTVV.

The chain has TRBV10-3 and TRBJ2-7; TRBD1 matches 8 bases. CDR1 ENHRY and CDR2 SYGVKD come from the germline V gene. V lost 4 bases, J lost 5 bases, and 10 bases stayed unmatched. CDR3 length: 15 residues. CDR3 nucleotides: TGTGCCATCAGTGGTGTAGGACAGGGACCCCACGAGCAGTACTTC. This sequence encodes CAISGVGQGPHEQYF.

The chain has TRBV11-2 and TRBJ2-7, with 8 bases aligning to TRBD1. This CDR3 spans 13 amino acids. J gave up 7 bases and V 5 bases, and 7 bases lay outside the gene matches. In germline, CDR1 is SGHAT, CDR2 FQNNGV. The chain's CDR3 is CASSETGVGEQYF. CDR3 in DNA: TGTGCCAGCAGCGAGACAGGGGTTGGAGAGCAGTACTTC.

The V and J genes are TRBV14 and TRBJ2-1; the match to TRBD2 covers 7 bases. The CDR3 spans 15 residues. Germline V lookup: CDR1 SGHDN, CDR2 FVKESK. Trimming took 1 base from V and 3 from J; bases not matched to a gene: 3. CDR3 nucleotide sequence: TGTGCCAGCAGCCAAGGGTCGGGGGGCTACAATGAGCAGTTCTTC. Encoded protein: CASSQGSGGYNEQFF.

This rearrangement joins TRBV6-5 to TRBJ2-7; 7 bases are a match to TRBD2. The CDR3 is 16 residues long. Germline CDR1 reads MNHEY; CDR2 reads SVGAGI. J was trimmed by 6 bases and V by 1 base; bases with no gene match: 12. In DNA, the CDR3 is TGTGCCAGCAGTTACTGGGAGGGCATCCGCAGTTGCGAGCAGTACTTC. Translating gives CASSYWEGIRSCEQYF.

This clone showed up just once. The V call is TRBV19, the J call TRBJ1-2, with TRBD1 identical over 10 bases. Trimming at V came to 5 bases and at J to 4 bases, leaving 7 bases not matched to a gene. This CDR3 has 15 amino acids. CDR1 is LNHDA and CDR2 is SQIVND in the germline V gene (reference sequence). The chain's CDR3 is CASSPDRGPGYGYTF. DNA for the CDR3: TGTGCCAGTAGTCCCGACAGGGGGCCAGGCTATGGCTACACCTTC.

The chain links TRBV2 to TRBJ1-2; D perhaps matches TRBD1 (6 bases). Per germline, CDR1 SNHLY and CDR2 FYNNEI. Trimming took off 3 bases at V and 2 bases at J, with 10 bases between the two ends. This CDR3 region has 14 residues. CDR3 amino acids: CASSEVRGNYGYTF. The CDR3 bases are TGTGCCAGCAGTGAGGTCAGGGGCAACTATGGCTACACCTTC.

The chain is built from TRBV5-6 and TRBJ1-2; 8 positions match TRBD1. The V and J ends lost 3 bases and 1 base, in that order; junction bases with no gene match: 2. Looked up from germline, CDR1 is SGHDT and CDR2 is YYEEEE. The length of the CDR3 is 14 residues. The CDR3 sequence: CASSYDRGNYGYTF. CDR3 nucleotides: TGTGCCAGCAGCTACGACAGGGGTAACTATGGCTACACCTTC.

This rearrangement joins TRBV6-1 to TRBJ2-7; D is unresolved. In germline, CDR1 is MNHNS, CDR2 SASEGT. This CDR3 is built from 12 residues. Trimming removed 5 bases from V and 5 bases from J, with 10 bases in between. The CDR3 here is CASSYSDNEQYF. For the CDR3, the DNA is TGTGCCAGCAGTTATTCCGACAACGAGCAGTACTTC.

The chain links TRBV6-5 to TRBJ2-5; 9 bases are shared with TRBD1. J lost 1 base, V lost 5 bases, and 2 bases had no gene match. This CDR3 is built from 14 residues. The germline CDR1 and CDR2 sequences are MNHEY and SVGAGI. In DNA form, the CDR3 reads TGTGCCAGCAGTACACAGGGGGCCCAAGAGACCCAGTACTTC. Residues: CASSTQGAQETQYF.

V gene TRBV4-3 combines with J gene TRBJ2-1; the D gene is possibly TRBD1 (6 bases). The CDR3 spans 16 residues. Looked up from germline, CDR1 is LGHNA and CDR2 is YSLEER. V was clipped by 1 base and J by 5 bases, with 15 bases between them. The CDR3 region is CASSQVSYRDHNEQFF. CDR3 nucleotides: TGCGCCAGCAGCCAAGTTAGCTACAGGGACCACAATGAGCAGTTCTTC.

The chain carries TRBV7-9 and TRBJ1-1, with D possibly matching TRBD1 (6 bases). Germline CDR1 and CDR2: SEHNR and FQNEAQ (reference sequence). The V end was cut by 0 bases, the J end by 3 bases, with 11 bases between. The CDR3 covers 15 residues. The CDR3 loop reads CASSLAPTGHTEAFF. As DNA, the CDR3 is TGTGCCAGCAGCTTAGCCCCAACAGGGCACACTGAAGCTTTCTTT.

The V gene is TRBV30, the J gene TRBJ2-3; D unresolved. The germline V and J ends were trimmed by 2 bases and 2 bases, with 5 bases remaining between them. The V gene's germline CDR1 is GTSNPN and CDR2 SVGIG (reference sequence). CDR3 size: 12 residues. The CDR3 DNA is TGTGCCTGGAGTCCTAACACAGATACGCAGTATTTT. Protein product: CAWSPNTDTQYF.

As to this clone: A junction boundary mismatches the germline segment, possibly from a read error. The rearrangement uses TRBV5-1 and TRBJ2-5; possible D gene TRBD1, 5 bases. In germline, CDR1 is SGHRS, CDR2 YFSETQ. The CDR3 sequence is 14 residues long. CDR3 loop: CASSFQTDQETQYF. The DNA of the CDR3 is TGCGCCAGCAGCTTTCAGACAGACCAGGAGACCCAGTACTTC.

This chain connects TRBV18 to TRBJ1-1, with 12 positions matching TRBD1. Germline values: CDR1 KGHSH, CDR2 LQKENI. V dropped 6 bases and J dropped 6; count of bases not matched to a gene: 5. The CDR3 consists of 14 residues. The CDR3, as DNA: TGTGCCAGCTCCCGGGGACAGGGGGCGGCTGAAGCTTTCTTT. Translation gives CASSRGQGAAEAFF.

The chain has TRBV5-1 and TRBJ2-3; 10 bases agree with TRBD1. The CDR3 loop spans 13 amino acids. The ends lost 5 bases at V and 3 bases at J; junction bases unmatched: 0. Looked up from germline, CDR1 is SGHRS and CDR2 is YFSETQ. The CDR3 DNA is TGCGCCAGCAGGGACAGGGGGACAGATACGCAGTATTTT. Protein: CASRDRGTDTQYF.

This chain uses TRBV7-2 with TRBJ2-7, with D tentatively TRBD2 (6 bases). Trimming shortened V by 0 bases and J by 3 bases, and 12 bases separated the two germline ends. This CDR3 comprises 15 residues. Germline CDR1 and CDR2: SGHTA and FQGNSA. CDR3 protein: CASSLAYGSNYEQYF. The CDR3 DNA reads TGTGCCAGCAGCTTAGCTTACGGGAGCAACTACGAGCAGTACTTC.